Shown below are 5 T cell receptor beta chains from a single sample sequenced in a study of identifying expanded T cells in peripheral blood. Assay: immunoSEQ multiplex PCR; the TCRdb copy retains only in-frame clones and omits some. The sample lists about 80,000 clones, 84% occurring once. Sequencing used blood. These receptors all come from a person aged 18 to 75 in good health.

The CDR3 DNA sequence: TGTGCCAGCAGAACGGGACTAGCGTTGAACACCGGGGAGCTGTTTTTT. Protein sequence: CASRTGLALNTGELFF. The chain combines TRBV27 with TRBJ2-2; 10 nucleotides line up with TRBD2. After removal of 6 bases from V and 1 base from J, the junction contained 5 bases not matched to a gene. The CDR3 sequence is 16 residues long. Germline V CDR1 and CDR2: MNHEY, SMNVEV (reference sequence).

As DNA, the CDR3 is TGTGCCTGGAGTGTAAAGGCCAGGAACACTGAAGCTTTCTTT. Its translation: CAWSVKARNTEAFF. V is TRBV30 and J is TRBJ1-1; D not certain. This CDR3 is built from 14 residues. The V end lost 0 bases, the J end lost 1 base, and 9 bases lay between the germline ends. CDR1 is GTSNPN and CDR2 is SVGIG in the germline V gene (reference sequence).

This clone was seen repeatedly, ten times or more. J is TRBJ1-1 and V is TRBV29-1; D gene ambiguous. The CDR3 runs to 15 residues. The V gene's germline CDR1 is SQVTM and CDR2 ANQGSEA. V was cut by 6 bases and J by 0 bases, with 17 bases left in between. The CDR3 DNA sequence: TGCAGCGTCGGAGAAAAGGGTCCCTTGAACACTGAAGCTTTCTTT. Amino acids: CSVGEKGPLNTEAFF.

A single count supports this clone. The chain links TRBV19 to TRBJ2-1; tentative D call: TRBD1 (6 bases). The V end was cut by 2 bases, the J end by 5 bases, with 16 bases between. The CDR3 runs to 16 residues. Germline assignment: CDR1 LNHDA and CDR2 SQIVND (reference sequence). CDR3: CASSIRAGERNNEQFF. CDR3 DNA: TGTGCCAGTAGTATAAGGGCAGGGGAGCGGAACAATGAGCAGTTCTTC.

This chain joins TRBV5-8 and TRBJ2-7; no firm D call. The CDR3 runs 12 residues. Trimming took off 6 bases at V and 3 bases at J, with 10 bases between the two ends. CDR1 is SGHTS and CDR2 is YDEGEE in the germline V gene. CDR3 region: CASTSFNYEQYF. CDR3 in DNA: TGTGCCAGCACCTCCTTCAACTACGAGCAGTACTTC.